This T cell receptor (beta chain) derives from a study of identifying expanded T cells in peripheral blood. Germline CDR1 is SGHTA and CDR2 is FQGNSA. Trimming removed 1 base from V and 3 bases from J, with 8 bases in between. The CDR3 consists of 14 residues. Produced via immunoSEQ multiplex PCR; TCRdb's table is partial and in-frame only. The data hold under 85,000 clones, with 84% observed a single time. The source material was blood. The receptor comes from a person between 18 and 75 years old in good health. The rearrangement links TRBV7-2 to TRBJ2-3; possible D gene TRBD2, 6 bases. CDR3: CASSLDGSTDTQYF. CDR3 in DNA: TGTGCCAGCAGCTTAGACGGGAGTACAGATACGCAGTATTTT.